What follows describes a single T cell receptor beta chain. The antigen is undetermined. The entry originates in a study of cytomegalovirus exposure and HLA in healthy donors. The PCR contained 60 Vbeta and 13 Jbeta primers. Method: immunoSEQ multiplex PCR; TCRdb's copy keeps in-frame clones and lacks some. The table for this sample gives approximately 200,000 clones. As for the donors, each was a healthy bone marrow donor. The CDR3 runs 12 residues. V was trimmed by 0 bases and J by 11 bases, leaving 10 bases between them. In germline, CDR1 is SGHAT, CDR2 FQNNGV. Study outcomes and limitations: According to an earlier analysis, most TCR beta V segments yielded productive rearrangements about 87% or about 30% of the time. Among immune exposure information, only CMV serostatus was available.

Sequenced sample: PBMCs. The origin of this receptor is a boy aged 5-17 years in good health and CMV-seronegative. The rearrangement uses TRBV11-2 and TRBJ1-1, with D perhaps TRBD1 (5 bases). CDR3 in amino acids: CASSLDRQGAFF. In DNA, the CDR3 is TGTGCCAGCAGCTTAGATCGCCAGGGCGCTTTCTTT.